This record concerns one T cell receptor beta chain sequence. Generated by immunoSEQ multiplex PCR, the TCRdb table keeps only in-frame clones and is missing some. Of about 150,000 clones in the sample, 80% to 90% were seen once. The record originates from a study of blood T cell repertoires in COVID-19. CDR3 size: 14 residues. Germline loops: CDR1 LNHDA, CDR2 SQIVND (reference sequence). V lost 4 bases and J lost 7; bases outside the gene matches: 6. The sequencing sample was made of peripheral blood. The TCR sequence derives from a man at least 80 years old with acute or convalescent COVID-19. The V and J genes are TRBV19 and TRBJ1-5; TRBD1 agrees at 8 bases. The DNA for the CDR3 is TGTGCCAGTAGTACGACAGGGGACGGCCAGCCCCAGCATTTT. Encoded protein: CASSTTGDGQPQHF. The whole variable domain, filled in from reference TRBV19 and TRBJ1-5, reads DGGITQSPKYLFRKEGQNVTLSCEQNLNHDAMYWYRQDPGQGLRLIYYSQIVNDFQKGDIAEGYSVSREKKESFPLTVTSAQKNPTAFYLCASSTTGDGQPQHFGDGTRLSIL.